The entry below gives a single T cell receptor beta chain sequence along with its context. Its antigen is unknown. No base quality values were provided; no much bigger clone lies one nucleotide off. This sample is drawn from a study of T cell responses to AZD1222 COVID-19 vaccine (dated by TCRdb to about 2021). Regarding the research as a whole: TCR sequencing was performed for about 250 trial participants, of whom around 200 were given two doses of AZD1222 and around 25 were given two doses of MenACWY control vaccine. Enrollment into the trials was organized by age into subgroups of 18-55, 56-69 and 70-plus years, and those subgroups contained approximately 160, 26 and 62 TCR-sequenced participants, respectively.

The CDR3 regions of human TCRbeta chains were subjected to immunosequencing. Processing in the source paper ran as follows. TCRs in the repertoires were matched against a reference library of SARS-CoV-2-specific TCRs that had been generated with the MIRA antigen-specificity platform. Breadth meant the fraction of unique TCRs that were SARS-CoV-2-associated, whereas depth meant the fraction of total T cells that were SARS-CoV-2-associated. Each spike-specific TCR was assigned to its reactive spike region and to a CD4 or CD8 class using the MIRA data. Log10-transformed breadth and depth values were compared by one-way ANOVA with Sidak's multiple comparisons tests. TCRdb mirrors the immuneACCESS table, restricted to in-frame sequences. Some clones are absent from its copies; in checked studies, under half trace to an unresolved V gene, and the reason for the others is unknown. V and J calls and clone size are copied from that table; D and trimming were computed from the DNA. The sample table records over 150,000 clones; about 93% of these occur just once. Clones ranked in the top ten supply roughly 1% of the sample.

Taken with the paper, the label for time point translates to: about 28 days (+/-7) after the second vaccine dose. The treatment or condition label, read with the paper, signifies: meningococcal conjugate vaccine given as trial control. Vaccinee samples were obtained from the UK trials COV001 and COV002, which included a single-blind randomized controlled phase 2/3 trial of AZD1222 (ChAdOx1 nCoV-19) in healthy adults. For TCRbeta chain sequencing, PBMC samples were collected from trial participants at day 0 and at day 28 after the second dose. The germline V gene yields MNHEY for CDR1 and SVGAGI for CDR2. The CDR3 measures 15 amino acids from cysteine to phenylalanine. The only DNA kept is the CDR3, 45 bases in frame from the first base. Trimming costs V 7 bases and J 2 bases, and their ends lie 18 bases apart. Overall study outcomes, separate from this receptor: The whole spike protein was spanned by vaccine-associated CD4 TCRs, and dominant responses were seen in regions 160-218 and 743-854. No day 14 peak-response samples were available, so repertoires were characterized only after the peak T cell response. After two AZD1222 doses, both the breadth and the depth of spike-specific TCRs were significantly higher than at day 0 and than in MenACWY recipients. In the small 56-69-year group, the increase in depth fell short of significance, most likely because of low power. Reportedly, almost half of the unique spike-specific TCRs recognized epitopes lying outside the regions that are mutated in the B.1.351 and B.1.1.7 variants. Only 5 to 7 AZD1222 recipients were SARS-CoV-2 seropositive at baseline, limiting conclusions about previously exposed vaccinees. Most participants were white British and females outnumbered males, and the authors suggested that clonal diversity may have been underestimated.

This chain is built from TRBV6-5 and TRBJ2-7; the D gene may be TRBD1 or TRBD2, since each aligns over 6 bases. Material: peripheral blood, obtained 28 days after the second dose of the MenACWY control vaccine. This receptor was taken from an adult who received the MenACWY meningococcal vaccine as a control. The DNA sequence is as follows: TGTGCCAGCACCGACTTGACAGGAGGGGCCTACGAGCAGTACTTC. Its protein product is CASTDLTGGAYEQYF.